The entry that follows covers one T cell receptor beta chain sequence. Unmatched junction bases numbered 2, after V lost 1 base and J lost 4 bases. The CDR3 spans 15 residues. Germline CDR1 SGDLS, CDR2 YYNGEE. TCRdb analysed the reads with MiXCR anew, one entry per CDR3 protein. Among 250,000 to 350,000 distinct CDR3 sequences, about 25% were seen once, and the ten largest hold about 15%. This specimen belongs to a study of T cell repertoires in cytomegalovirus infection. The genes are TRBV9 and TRBJ2-3; 11 bases are shared with TRBD2. The TCR originated in a human donor in good health (CMV status not recorded). Some clones in this sample may be carry-over from other donors' samples. Sequencing input: PBMCs. The CDR3 is CASSVISGGADTQYF. The CDR3 nucleotides read TGTGCCAGCAGCGTAATTAGCGGGGGGGCAGATACGCAGTATTTT.